This record concerns one TCR beta chain sequence. Its target is unknown. The sample comes from a study of a mutant IDH1 vaccine in newly diagnosed glioma. Clones were sequenced by immunoSEQ multiplex PCR, and TCRdb holds only the in-frame ones, with some missing. The sample has approximately 67,000 clones, 65% to 85% seen once. Study-level findings and limits: Pseudoprogression showed no apparent link to changes in top peripheral T cell clonotypes.

Regarding time point: baseline, week 1 (first vaccination visit). Treatment denoted: pre-vaccination baseline after standard-of-care therapy. Germline V gene lookup returns CDR1 SGHAT and CDR2 FQDESV (reference sequence). V gave up 5 bases and J gave up 2 bases; unmatched junction bases: 6. The CDR3 sequence is 16 residues long. The sample consisted of peripheral blood mononuclear cells (PBMCs), taken from a glioma patient treated with radiotherapy, temozolomide or both. The gene calls are TRBV11-1 and TRBJ2-3, with TRBD2 identical over 11 bases. The receptor's source is a woman in her late teens or twenties with glioma. Some clones in this sample may be carry-over from other donors' samples. The CDR3 is CASSTLSGGATDTQYF. The CDR3 region has the DNA TGTGCCAGCAGCACCCTTAGCGGGGGGGCCACAGATACGCAGTATTTT.